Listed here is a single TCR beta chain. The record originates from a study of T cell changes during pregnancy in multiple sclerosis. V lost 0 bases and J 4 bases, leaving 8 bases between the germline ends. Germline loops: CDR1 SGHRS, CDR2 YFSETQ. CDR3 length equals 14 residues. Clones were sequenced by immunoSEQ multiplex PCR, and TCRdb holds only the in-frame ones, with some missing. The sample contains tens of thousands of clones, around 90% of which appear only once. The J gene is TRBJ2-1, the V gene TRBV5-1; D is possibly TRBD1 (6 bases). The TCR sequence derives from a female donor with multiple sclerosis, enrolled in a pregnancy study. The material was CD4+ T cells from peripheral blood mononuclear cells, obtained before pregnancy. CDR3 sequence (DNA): TGCGCCAGCAGCTTGGGGACAGTATACAATGAGCAGTTCTTC. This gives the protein CASSLGTVYNEQFF.